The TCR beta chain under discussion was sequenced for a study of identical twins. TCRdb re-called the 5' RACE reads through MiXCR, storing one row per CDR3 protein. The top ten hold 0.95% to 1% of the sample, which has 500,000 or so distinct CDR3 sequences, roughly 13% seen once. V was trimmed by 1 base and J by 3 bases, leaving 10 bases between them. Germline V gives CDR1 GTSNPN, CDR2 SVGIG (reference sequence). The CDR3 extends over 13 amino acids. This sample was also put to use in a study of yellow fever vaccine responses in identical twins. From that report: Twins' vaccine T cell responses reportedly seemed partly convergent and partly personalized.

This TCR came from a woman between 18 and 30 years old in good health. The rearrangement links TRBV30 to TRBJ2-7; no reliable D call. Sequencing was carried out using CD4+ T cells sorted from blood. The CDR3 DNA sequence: TGTGCCTGGAGTGGGCGGACCAACTACGAGCAGTACTTC. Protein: CAWSGRTNYEQYF.